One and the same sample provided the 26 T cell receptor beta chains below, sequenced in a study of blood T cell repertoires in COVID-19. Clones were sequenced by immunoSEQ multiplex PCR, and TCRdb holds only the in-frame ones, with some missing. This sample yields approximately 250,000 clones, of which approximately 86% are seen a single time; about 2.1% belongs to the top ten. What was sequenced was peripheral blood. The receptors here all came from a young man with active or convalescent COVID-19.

This CDR3 reads CASRRTGYEQYF. The CDR3 DNA reads as TGTGCCAGCAGGAGGACAGGATACGAGCAGTACTTC. The chain uses TRBV2 and TRBJ2-7; 7 bases map to TRBD1. Losses at the gene ends were 6 bases for V and 4 bases for J; bases not matched to a gene: 3. The CDR3 spans 12 residues. Germline CDR1 is SNHLY and CDR2 is FYNNEI. The full variable domain, completed using reference TRBV2 and TRBJ2-7, is EPEVTQTPSHQVTQMGQEVILRCVPISNHLYFYWYRQILGQKVEFLVSFYNNEISEKSEIFDDQFSVERPDGSNFTLKIRSTKLEDSAMYFCASRRTGYEQYFGPGTRLTVT.

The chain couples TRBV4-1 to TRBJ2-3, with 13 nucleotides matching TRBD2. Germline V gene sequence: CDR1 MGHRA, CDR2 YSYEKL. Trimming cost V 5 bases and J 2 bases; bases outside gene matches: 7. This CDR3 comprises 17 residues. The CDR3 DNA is TGCGCCAGCAGCGGCGGGACTAGCGGGGACCTCACAGATACGCAGTATTTT. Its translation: CASSGGTSGDLTDTQYF.

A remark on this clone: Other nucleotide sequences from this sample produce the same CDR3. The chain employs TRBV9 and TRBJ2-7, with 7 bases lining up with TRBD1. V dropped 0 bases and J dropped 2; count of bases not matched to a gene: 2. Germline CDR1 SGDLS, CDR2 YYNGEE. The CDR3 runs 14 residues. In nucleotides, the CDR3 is TGTGCCAGCAGCGTAGGTACAGGGGCCTACGAGCAGTACTTC. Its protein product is CASSVGTGAYEQYF.

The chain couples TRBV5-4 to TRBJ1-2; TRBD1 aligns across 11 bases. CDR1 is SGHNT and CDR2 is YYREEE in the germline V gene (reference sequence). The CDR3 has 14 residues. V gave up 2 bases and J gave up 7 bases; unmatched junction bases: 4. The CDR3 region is CASSFRGTGGGYTF. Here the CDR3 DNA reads TGTGCCAGCAGCTTTCGGGGGACAGGGGGTGGCTACACCTTC.

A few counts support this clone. The CDR3 loop is CASSLRTDISGNTIYF. CDR3 sequence (DNA): TGTGCCAGCAGCTTAAGGACAGATATCTCTGGAAACACCATATATTTT. V usage is TRBV7-6 and J usage is TRBJ1-3, with D perhaps TRBD1 (6 bases). The CDR3 runs 16 residues. V lost 2 bases to trimming and J lost 0 bases, with 11 bases between them. The germline gives CDR1 SGHVS, CDR2 FNYEAQ. Combining the CDR3 with reference TRBV7-6 and TRBJ1-3 gives the whole variable domain GAGVSQSPRYKVTKRGQDVALRCDPISGHVSLYWYRQALGQGPEFLTYFNYEAQQDKSGLPNDRFSAERPEGSISTLTIQRTEQRDSAMYRCASSLRTDISGNTIYFGEGSWLTVV.

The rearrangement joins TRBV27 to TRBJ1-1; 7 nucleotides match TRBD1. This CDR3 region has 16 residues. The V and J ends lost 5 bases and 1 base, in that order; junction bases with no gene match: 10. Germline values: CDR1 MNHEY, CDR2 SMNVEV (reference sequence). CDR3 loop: CASSLRQGLENTEAFF. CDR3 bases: TGTGCCAGCAGTCTCAGACAGGGATTAGAGAACACTGAAGCTTTCTTT.

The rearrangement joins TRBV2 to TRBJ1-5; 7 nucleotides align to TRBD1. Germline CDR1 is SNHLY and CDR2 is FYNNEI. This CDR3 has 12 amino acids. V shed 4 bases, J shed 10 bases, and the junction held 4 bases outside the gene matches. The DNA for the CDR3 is TGTGCCAGCAGTGCTTGGGACAGCCCCCAGCATTTT. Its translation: CASSAWDSPQHF.

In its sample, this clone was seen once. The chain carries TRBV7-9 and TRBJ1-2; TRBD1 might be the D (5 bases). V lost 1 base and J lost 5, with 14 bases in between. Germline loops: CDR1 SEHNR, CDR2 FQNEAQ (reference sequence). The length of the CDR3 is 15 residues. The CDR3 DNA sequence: TGTGCCAGCAGCTTAGGCGATGCGGGACGATATGGCTACACCTTC. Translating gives CASSLGDAGRYGYTF.

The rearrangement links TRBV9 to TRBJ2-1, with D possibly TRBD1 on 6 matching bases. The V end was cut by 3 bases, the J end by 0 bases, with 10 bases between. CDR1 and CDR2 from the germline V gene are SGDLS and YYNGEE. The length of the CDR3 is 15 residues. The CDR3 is CASSARDNSYNEQFF. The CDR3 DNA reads TGTGCCAGCAGCGCCCGGGACAACTCCTACAATGAGCAGTTCTTC. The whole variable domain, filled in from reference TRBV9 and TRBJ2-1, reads DSGVTQTPKHLITATGQRVTLRCSPRSGDLSVYWYQQSLDQGLQFLIQYYNGEERAKGNILERFSAQQFPDLHSELNLSSLELGDSALYFCASSARDNSYNEQFFGPGTRLTVL.

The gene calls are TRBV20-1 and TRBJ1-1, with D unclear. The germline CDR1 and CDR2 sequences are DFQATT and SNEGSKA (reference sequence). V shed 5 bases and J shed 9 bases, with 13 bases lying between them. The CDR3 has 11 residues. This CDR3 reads CSASDQRKAFF. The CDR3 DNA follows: TGCAGTGCTTCGGACCAGCGGAAAGCTTTCTTT.

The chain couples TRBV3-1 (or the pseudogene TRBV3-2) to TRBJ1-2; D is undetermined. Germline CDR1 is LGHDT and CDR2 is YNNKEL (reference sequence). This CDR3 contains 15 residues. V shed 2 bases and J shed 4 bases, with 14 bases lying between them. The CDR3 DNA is TGTGCCAGCAGCCAATTAGAGGGTTACTCCTATGGCTACACCTTC. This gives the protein CASSQLEGYSYGYTF.

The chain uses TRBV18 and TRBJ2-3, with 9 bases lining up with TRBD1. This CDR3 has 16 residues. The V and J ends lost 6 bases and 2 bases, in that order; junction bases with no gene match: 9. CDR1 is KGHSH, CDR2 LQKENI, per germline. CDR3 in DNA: TGTGCCAGCTCGGCCCGGACAGGGGATCTCACAGATACGCAGTATTTT. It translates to CASSARTGDLTDTQYF.

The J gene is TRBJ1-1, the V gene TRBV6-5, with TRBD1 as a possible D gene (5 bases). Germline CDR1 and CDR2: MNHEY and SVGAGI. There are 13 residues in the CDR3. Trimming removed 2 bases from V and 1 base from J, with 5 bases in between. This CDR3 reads CASSYDRNTEAFF. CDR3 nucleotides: TGTGCCAGCAGTTACGACAGGAACACTGAAGCTTTCTTT.

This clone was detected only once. CDR3 nucleotides: TGTGCCAGCCAGGCCATTATGAACACTGAAGCTTTCTTT. Its translation: CASQAIMNTEAFF. The gene calls are TRBV5-6 and TRBJ1-1; D is uncertain. The CDR3 totals 13 residues. The V gene's germline CDR1 is SGHDT and CDR2 YYEEEE. V lost 7 bases to trimming and J lost 0 bases, with 10 bases between them.

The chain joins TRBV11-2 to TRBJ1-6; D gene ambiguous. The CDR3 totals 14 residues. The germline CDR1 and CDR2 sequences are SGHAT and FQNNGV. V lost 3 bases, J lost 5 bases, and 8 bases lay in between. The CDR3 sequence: CASSFMSNNSPLHF. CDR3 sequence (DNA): TGTGCCAGCAGCTTTATGAGTAATAATTCACCCCTCCACTTT.

The CDR3 here is CAIRFSVGGDNEQFF. CDR3 sequence (DNA): TGTGCCATCAGATTCAGCGTGGGGGGGGACAATGAGCAGTTCTTC. This chain links TRBV10-3 with TRBJ2-1; the match to TRBD2 covers 7 bases. With V trimmed by 6 bases and J by 5 bases, 10 bases remained unmatched. CDR3 length equals 15 residues. CDR1 and CDR2 from the germline V gene are ENHRY and SYGVKD.

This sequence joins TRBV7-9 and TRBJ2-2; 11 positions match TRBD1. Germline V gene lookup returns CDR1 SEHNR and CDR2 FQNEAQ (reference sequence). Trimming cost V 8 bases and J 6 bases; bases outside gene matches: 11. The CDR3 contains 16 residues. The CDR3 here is CASGDGTGGNSGELFF. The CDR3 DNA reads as TGTGCCAGCGGGGACGGGACAGGGGGTAATTCCGGGGAGCTGTTTTTT.

CDR3 in amino acids: CSASLSQVSYNEQFF. As DNA, the CDR3 is TGCAGTGCTAGTCTCAGTCAGGTCTCCTACAATGAGCAGTTCTTC. The chain has TRBV20-1 and TRBJ2-1; no clear D. The V and J ends lost 3 bases and 0 bases respectively, with 12 bases between them. The CDR3 covers 15 residues. Germline CDR1 reads DFQATT; CDR2 reads SNEGSKA (reference sequence).

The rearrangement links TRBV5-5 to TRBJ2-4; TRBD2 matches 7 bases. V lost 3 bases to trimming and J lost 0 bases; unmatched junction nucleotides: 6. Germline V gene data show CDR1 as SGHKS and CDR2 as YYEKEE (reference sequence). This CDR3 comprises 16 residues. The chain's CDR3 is CASSSLSGVAKNIQYF. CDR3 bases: TGTGCCAGCAGCTCACTAAGCGGGGTAGCCAAAAACATTCAGTACTTC.

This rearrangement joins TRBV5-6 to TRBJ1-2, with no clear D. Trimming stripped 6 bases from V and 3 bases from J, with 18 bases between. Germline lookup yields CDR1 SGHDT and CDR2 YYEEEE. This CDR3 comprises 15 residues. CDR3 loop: CASTEKATVDYGYTF. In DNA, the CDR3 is TGTGCCAGCACCGAAAAAGCGACGGTCGACTATGGCTACACCTTC.

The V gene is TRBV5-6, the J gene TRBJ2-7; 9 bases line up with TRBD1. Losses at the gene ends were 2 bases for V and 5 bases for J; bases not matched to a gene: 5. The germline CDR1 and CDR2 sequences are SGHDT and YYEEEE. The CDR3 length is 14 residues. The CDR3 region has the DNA TGTGCCAGCAGCTTACGCGGGACAGGGAACGAGCAGTACTTC. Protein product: CASSLRGTGNEQYF.

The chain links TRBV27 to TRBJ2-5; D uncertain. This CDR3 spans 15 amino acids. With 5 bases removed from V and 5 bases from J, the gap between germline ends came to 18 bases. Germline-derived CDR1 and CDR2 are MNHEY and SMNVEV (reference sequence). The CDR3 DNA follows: TGTGCCAGCAGTGATTATGGCGGAACCTGGGAGACCCAGTACTTC. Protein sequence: CASSDYGGTWETQYF.

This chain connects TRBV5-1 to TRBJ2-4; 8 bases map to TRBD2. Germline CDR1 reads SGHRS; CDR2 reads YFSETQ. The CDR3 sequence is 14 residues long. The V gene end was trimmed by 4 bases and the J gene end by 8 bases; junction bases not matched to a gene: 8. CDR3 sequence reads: CASSATSAWDIQYF. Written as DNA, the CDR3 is TGCGCCAGCAGCGCGACTAGCGCCTGGGACATTCAGTACTTC.

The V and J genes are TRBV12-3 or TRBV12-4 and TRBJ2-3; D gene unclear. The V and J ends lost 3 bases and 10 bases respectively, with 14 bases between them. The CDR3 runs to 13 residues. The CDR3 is CASSFGGFDAQYF. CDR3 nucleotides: TGTGCCAGCAGTTTCGGCGGCTTTGATGCGCAGTATTTT.

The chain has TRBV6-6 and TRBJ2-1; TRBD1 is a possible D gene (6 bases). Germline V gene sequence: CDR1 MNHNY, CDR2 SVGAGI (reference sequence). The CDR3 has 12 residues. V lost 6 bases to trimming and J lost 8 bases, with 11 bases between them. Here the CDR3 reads CASSHREYEQFF. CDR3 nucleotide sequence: TGTGCCAGCAGCCACAGGGAATATGAGCAGTTCTTC.

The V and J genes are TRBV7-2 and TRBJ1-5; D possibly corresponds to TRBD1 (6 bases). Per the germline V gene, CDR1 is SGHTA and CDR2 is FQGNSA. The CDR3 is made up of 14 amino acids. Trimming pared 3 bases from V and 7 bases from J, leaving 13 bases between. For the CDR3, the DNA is TGTGCCAGCAGCTTTAAGGGGGGGAGACAGCCCCAGCATTTT. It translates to CASSFKGGRQPQHF.